This T cell receptor (beta chain) emerged from a study of T cells after yellow fever vaccination. The study made its TCR cDNA through 5'RACE template switching. That step introduced a universal primer site along with UMIs. TCRdb recomputed calls from the 5' RACE reads with MiXCR, one row per CDR3 protein. The sample holds fewer than 350,000 distinct CDR3 sequences; around 4.5% are singletons and the top ten take approximately 19%. The CDR3 is made up of 16 amino acids. The germline CDR1 and CDR2 sequences are SGHRS and YFSETQ. Losses at the gene ends were 4 bases for V and 4 bases for J; bases not matched to a gene: 7.

The sample was PBMCs, taken 15 days after the yellow fever booster vaccination. This sequence joins TRBV5-1 and TRBJ1-5; TRBD1 agrees at 11 bases. The clonotype originates from a young man who received the YFV17D yellow fever vaccine. This CDR3 reads CASSPGQGAMNQPQHF. The CDR3 DNA is TGCGCCAGCAGCCCAGGACAGGGGGCAATGAATCAGCCCCAGCATTTT.